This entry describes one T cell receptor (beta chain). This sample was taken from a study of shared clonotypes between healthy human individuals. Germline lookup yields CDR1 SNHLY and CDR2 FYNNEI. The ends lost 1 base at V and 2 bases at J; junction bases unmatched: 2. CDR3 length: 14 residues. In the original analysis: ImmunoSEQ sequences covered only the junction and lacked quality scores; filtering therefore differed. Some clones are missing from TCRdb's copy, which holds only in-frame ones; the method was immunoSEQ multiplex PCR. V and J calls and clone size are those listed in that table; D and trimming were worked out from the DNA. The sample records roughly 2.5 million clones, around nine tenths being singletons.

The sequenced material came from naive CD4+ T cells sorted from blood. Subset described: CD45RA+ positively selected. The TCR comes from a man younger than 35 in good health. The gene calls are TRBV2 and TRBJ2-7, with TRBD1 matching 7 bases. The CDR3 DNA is TGTGCCAGCAGTGAAGAGACAGGGACCTACGAGCAGTACTTC. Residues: CASSEETGTYEQYF.